This TCR beta chain stems from a study of blood T cell repertoires in COVID-19. Whole-study context: Nucleic acid was either cDNA or gDNA, and it came from T cells, B-cell-depleted T cells, or PBMCs.

TCRdb's table, derived via immunoSEQ multiplex PCR, lists solely in-frame clones and lacks some. The table lists 250,000 to 300,000 clones, 75% to 90% of them singletons. Cohort placement rested on clinical history that participants reported themselves. Cohort 3 donors were reported recovered after two negative PCRs, clearance, or symptom resolution. The sequenced sample was PBMCs or T cells enriched from blood (not recorded which). The receptor was isolated from a woman in her forties or fifties who had recovered from COVID-19.

The CDR3 here is CASSTYRGAGYGYTF. In DNA form, the CDR3 reads TGTGCCAGCAGTACTTACAGGGGGGCAGGCTATGGCTACACCTTC. The chain combines TRBV2 with TRBJ1-2, with 8 nucleotides matching TRBD1. The V gene end was trimmed by 5 bases and the J gene end by 4 bases; junction bases not matched to a gene: 9. CDR3 length: 15 amino acids. CDR1 is SNHLY, CDR2 FYNNEI, per germline.